The sample holds one count of the clone carrying this T cell receptor beta chain. The data are from a study of radiation and T cells in renal cell carcinoma. The time point denotes: blood 4 weeks post-SBRT, at nephrectomy. Sample treatment: 15 Gy SBRT to primary tumor, nephrectomy 4 weeks later. Nephrectomy followed 15 Gy stereotactic body radiation by 4 weeks. Clear cell pathology was present in this patient's renal cell carcinoma. The CDR3 covers 12 residues. Trimming removed 6 bases from V and 4 bases from J, with 9 bases in between. From germline, CDR1 is MNHEY and CDR2 SVGAGI. The repertoire was sequenced with immunoSEQ multiplex PCR; TCRdb's copy has only in-frame clones and lacks some. The repertoire consists of fewer than 200,000 clones, with approximately 90% occurring once and the leading ten covering 11%.

The chain carries TRBV6-5 and TRBJ1-1, with D possibly matching TRBD1 (5 bases). This TCR derives from a woman in her forties or fifties with renal cell carcinoma. The material was blood, obtained from a patient whose treatment included radiotherapy and nephrectomy. CDR3 amino acids: CASRLGGTEAFF. The DNA of the CDR3 is TGTGCCAGCAGGCTGGGGGGCACTGAAGCTTTCTTT.